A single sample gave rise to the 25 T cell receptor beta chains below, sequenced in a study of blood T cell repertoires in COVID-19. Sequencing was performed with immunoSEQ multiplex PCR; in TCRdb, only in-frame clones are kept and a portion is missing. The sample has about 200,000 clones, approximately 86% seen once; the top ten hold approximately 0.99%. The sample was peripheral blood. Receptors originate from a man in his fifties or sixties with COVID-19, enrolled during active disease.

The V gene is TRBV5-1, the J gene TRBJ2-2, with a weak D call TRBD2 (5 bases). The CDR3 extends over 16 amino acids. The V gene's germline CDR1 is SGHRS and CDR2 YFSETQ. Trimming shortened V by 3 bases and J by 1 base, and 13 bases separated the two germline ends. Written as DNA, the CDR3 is TGCGCCAGCAGCTCTACTAGGGAAAAGAACACCGGGGAGCTGTTTTTT. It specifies CASSSTREKNTGELFF. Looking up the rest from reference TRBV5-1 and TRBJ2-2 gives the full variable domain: KAGVTQTPRYLIKTRGQQVTLSCSPISGHRSVSWYQQTPGQGLQFLFEYFSETQRNKGNFPGRFSGRQFSNSRSEMNVSTLELGDSALYLCASSSTREKNTGELFFGEGSRLTVL.

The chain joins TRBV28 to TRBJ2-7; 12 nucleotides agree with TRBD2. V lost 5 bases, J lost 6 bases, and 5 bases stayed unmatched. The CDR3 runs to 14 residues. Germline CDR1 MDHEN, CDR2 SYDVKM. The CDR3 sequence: CASSPSGRAREQYF. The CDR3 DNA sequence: TGTGCCAGCAGTCCTAGCGGGAGGGCCCGCGAGCAGTACTTC. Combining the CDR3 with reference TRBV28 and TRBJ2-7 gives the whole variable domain DVKVTQSSRYLVKRTGEKVFLECVQDMDHENMFWYRQDPGLGLRLIYFSYDVKMKEKGDIPEGYSVSREKKERFSLILESASTNQTSMYLCASSPSGRAREQYFGPGTRLTVT.

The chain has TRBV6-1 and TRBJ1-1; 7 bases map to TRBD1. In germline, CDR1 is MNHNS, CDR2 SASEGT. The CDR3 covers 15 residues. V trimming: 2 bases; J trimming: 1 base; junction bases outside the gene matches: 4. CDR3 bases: TGTGCCAGCAGTGAATTGACAGGGTGGAACACTGAAGCTTTCTTT. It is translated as CASSELTGWNTEAFF.

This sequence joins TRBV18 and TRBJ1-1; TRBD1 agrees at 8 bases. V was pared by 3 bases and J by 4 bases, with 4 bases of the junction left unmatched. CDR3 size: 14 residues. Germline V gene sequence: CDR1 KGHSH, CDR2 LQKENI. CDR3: CASSPQGASTEAFF. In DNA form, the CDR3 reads TGTGCCAGCTCACCTCAGGGGGCGTCCACTGAAGCTTTCTTT.

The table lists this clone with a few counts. Here the CDR3 DNA reads TGTGCCAGCCGGGACAGGGGGACCTACGAGCAGTACTTC. It encodes CASRDRGTYEQYF. The rearrangement joins TRBV19 to TRBJ2-7, with 11 bases lining up with TRBD1. In germline, CDR1 is LNHDA, CDR2 SQIVND (reference sequence). Germline trimming cut 9 bases from V and 2 bases from J; bases unmatched to any gene: 3. CDR3 length equals 13 residues.

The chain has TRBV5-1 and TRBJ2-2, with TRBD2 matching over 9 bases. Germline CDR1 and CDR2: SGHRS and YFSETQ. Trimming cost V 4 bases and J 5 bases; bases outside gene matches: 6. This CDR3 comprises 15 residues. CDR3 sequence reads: CASSISGRGTGELFF. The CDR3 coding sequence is TGCGCCAGCAGCATTAGCGGGAGAGGGACCGGGGAGCTGTTTTTT.

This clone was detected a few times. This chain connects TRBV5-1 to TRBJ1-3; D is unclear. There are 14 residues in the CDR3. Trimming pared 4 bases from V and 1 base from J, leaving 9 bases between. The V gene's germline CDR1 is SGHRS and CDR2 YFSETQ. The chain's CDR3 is CASSRGISGNTIYF. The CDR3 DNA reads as TGCGCCAGCAGCCGCGGGATTTCTGGAAACACCATATATTTT.

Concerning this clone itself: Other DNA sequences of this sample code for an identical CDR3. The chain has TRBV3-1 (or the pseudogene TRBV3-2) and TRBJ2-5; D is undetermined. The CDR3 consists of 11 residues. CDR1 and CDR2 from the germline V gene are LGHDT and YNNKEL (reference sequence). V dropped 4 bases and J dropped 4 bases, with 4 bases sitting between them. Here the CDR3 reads CASSLRETQYF. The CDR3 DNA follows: TGTGCCAGCAGCCTGAGAGAGACCCAGTACTTC.

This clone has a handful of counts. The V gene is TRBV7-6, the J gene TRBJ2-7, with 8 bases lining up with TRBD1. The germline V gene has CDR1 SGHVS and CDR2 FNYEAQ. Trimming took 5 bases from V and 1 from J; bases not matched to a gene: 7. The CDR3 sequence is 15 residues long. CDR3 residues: CASSEIGQGSYEQYF. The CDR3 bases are TGTGCCAGCAGCGAAATAGGACAGGGTTCCTACGAGCAGTACTTC. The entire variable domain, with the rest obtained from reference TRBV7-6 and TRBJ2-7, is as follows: GAGVSQSPRYKVTKRGQDVALRCDPISGHVSLYWYRQALGQGPEFLTYFNYEAQQDKSGLPNDRFSAERPEGSISTLTIQRTEQRDSAMYRCASSEIGQGSYEQYFGPGTRLTVT.

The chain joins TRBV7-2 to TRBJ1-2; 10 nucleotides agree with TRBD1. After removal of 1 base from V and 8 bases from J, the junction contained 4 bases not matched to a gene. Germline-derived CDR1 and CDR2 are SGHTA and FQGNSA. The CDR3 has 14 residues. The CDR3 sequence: CASSLEGTGVGYTF. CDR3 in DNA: TGTGCCAGCAGCTTAGAAGGGACAGGGGTCGGCTACACCTTC.

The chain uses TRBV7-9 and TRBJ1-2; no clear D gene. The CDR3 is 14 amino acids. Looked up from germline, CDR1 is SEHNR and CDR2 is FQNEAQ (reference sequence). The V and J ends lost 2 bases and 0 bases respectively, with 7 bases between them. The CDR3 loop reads CASSLYRANYGYTF. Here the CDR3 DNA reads TGTGCCAGCAGCTTATACAGAGCTAACTATGGCTACACCTTC.

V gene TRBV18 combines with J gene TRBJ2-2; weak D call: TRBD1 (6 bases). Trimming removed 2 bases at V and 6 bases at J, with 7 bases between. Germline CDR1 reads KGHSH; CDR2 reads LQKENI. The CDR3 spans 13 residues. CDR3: CASSPDRSGELFF. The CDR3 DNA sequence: TGTGCCAGCTCACCAGACAGGTCCGGGGAGCTGTTTTTT.

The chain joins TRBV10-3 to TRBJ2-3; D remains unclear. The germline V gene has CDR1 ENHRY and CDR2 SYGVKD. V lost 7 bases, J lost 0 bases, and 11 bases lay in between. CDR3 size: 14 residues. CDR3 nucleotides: TGTGCCATCACCTCACTTGCTAGCACAGATACGCAGTATTTT. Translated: CAITSLASTDTQYF.

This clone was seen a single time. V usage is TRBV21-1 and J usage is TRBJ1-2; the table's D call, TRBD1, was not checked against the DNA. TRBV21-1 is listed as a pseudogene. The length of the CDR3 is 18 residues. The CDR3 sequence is CASSKKPGRDRANYGYTF. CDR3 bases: TGTGCCAGCAGCAAAAAGCCCGGCCGGGACAGAGCTAACTATGGCTACACCTTC.

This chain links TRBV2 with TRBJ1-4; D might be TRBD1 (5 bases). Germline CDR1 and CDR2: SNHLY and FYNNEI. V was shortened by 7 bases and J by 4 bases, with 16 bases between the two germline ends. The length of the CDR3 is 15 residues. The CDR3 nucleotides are TGTGCCAGCACCAGGGATGGGCTGAATAATGAAAAACTGTTTTTT. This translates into CASTRDGLNNEKLFF.

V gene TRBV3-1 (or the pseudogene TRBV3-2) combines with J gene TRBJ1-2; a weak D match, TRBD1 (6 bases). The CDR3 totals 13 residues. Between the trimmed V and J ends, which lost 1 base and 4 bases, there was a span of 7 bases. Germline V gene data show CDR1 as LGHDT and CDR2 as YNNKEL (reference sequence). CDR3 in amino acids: CASSQGTVYGYTF. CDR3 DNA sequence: TGTGCCAGCAGCCAAGGGACAGTCTATGGCTACACCTTC.

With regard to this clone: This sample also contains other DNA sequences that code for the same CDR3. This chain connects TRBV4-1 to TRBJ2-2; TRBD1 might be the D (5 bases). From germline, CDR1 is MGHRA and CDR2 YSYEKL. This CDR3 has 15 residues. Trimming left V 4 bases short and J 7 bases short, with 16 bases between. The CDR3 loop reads CASSPRTTRVGELFF. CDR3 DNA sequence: TGCGCCAGCAGCCCGCGGACAACTCGTGTCGGGGAGCTGTTTTTT.

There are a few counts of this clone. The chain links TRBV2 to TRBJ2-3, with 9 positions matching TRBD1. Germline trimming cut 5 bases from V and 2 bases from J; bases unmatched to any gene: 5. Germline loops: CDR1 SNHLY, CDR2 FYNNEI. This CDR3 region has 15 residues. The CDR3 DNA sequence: TGTGCCAGCAGTAGACAGGGGGGTTTCACAGATACGCAGTATTTT. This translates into CASSRQGGFTDTQYF. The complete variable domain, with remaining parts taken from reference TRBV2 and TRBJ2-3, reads EPEVTQTPSHQVTQMGQEVILRCVPISNHLYFYWYRQILGQKVEFLVSFYNNEISEKSEIFDDQFSVERPDGSNFTLKIRSTKLEDSAMYFCASSRQGGFTDTQYFGPGTRLTVL.

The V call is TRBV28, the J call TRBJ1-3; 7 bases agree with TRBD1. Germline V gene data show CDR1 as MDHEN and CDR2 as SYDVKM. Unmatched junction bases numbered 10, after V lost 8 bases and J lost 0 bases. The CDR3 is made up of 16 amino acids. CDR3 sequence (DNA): TGTGCCAGCGCAACGGGACAGAAACTCTCTGGAAACACCATATATTTT. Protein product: CASATGQKLSGNTIYF.

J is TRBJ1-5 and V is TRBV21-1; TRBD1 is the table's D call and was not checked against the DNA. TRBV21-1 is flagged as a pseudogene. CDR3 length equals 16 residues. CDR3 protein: CASRSELDRGDQPQHF. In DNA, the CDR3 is TGTGCCAGCAGGAGCGAATTAGACAGGGGGGATCAGCCCCAGCATTTT.

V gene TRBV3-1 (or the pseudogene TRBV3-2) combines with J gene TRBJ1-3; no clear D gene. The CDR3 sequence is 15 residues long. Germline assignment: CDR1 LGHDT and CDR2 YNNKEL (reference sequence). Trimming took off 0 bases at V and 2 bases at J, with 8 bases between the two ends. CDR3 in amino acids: CASSQDRGTGNTIYF. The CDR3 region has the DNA TGTGCCAGCAGCCAAGATCGGGGTACTGGAAACACCATATATTTT.

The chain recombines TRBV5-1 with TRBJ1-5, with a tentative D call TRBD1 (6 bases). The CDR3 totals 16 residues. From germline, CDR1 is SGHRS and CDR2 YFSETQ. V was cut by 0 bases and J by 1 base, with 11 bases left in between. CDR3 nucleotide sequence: TGCGCCAGCAGCTTGGAAGGGGGATTCAGCAATCAGCCCCAGCATTTT. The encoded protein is CASSLEGGFSNQPQHF.

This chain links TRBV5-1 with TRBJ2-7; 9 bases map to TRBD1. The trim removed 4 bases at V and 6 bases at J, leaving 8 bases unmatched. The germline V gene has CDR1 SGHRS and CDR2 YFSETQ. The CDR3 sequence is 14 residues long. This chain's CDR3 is CASSPGQGIFEQYF. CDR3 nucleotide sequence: TGCGCCAGCAGCCCTGGACAGGGGATCTTCGAGCAGTACTTC.

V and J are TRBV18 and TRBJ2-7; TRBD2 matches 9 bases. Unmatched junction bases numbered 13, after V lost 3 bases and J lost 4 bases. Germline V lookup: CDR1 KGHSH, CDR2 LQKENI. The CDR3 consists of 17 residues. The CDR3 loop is CASSPPRSSGGSYEQYF. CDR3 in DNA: TGTGCCAGCTCACCCCCACGGAGTAGCGGGGGAAGTTACGAGCAGTACTTC.

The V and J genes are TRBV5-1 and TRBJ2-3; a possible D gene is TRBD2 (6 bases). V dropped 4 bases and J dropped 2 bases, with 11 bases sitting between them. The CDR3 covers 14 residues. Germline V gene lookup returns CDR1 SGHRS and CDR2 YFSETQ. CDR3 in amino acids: CASSPRDSTDTQYF. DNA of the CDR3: TGCGCCAGCAGCCCAAGGGACTCCACAGATACGCAGTATTTT.